The text below deals with one T cell receptor beta chain. Its specificity is unknown. These data originate in a study of naive and memory T cell subsets. Study-wide findings and caveats: A few larger clonotypes appeared in naive repertoires, especially CD8, possibly memory cells re-expressing CD45RA.

The CDR3 has 17 amino acids. V was pared by 5 bases and J by 4 bases, with 16 bases of the junction left unmatched. Germline V CDR1 and CDR2: SEHNR, FQNEAQ (reference sequence). Two oligonucleotides, mixed equimolar, formed the beta constant-region primer covering TRBC1 and TRBC2. The ligated cDNA underwent four PCR rounds using SP2 and nested alpha and beta constant-region primers. TCRdb reprocessed the UMI-ligation and nested PCR reads with MiXCR, giving one entry per CDR3 protein. The repertoire has tens of thousands of distinct CDR3 sequences, about 10% of them found once; the top ten carry 1.2%.

This TCR came from a human donor in good health. Material: naive CD8+ T cells from blood. The chain joins TRBV7-9 to TRBJ2-7, with 8 bases aligning to TRBD1. CDR3 DNA: TGTGCCAGCAGCCAAAACAAAAACCCGGGACAGGCTTACGAGCAGTACTTC. It specifies CASSQNKNPGQAYEQYF. The full variable domain, completed using reference TRBV7-9 and TRBJ2-7, is DTGVSQNPRHKITKRGQNVTFRCDPISEHNRLYWYRQTLGQGPEFLTYFQNEAQLEKSRLLSDRFSAERPKGSFSTLEIQRTEQGDSAMYLCASSQNKNPGQAYEQYFGPGTRLTVT.